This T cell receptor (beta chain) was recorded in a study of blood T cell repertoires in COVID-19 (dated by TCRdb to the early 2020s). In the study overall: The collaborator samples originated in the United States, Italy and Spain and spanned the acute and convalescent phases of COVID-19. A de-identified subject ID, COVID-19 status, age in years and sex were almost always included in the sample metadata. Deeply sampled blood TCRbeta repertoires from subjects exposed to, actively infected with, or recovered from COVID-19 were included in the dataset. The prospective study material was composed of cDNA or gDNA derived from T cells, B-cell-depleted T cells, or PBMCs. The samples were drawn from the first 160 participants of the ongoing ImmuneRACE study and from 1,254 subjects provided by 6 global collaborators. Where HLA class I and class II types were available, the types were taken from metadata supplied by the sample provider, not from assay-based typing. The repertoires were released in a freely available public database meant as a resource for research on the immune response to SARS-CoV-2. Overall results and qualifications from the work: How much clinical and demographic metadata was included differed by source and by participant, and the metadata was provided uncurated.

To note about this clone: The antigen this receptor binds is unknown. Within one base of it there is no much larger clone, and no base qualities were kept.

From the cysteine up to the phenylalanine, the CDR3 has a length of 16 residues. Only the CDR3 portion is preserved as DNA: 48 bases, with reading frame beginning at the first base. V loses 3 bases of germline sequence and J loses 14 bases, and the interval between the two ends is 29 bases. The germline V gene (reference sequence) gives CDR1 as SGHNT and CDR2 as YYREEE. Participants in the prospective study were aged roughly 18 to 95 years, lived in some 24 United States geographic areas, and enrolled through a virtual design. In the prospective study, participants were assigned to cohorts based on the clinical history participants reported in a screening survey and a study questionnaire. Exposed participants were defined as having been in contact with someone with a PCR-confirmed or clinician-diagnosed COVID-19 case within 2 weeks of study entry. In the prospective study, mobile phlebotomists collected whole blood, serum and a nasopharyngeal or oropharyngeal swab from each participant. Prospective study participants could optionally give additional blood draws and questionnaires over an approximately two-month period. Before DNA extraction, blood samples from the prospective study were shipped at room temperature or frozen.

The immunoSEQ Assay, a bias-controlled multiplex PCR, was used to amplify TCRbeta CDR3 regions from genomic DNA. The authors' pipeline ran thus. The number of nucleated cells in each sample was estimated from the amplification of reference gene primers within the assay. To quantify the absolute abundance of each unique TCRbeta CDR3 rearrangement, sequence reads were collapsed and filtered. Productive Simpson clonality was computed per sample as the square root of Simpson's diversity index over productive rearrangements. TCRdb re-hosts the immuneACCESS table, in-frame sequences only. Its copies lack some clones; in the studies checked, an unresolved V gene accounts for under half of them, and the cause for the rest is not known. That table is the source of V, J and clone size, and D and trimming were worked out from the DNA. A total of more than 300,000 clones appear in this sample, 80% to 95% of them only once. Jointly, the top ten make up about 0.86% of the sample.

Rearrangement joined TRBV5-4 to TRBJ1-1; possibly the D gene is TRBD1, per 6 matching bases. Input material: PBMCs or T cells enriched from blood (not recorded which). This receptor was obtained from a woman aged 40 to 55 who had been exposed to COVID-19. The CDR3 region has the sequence CASSSGGATKAPKAFF. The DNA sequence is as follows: TGTGCCAGCAGCTCCGGGGGGGCCACGAAAGCTCCTAAGGCGTTCTTT.